This T cell receptor (beta chain) emerged from a study of blood T cells in healthy people across ages. Of note for this clonotype: Antigen specificity is unknown.

Using a J-beta primer mix together with a sample-barcoded 5' primer, a second PCR was run for about 7 to 12 cycles. At least 2.5 million CDR3-containing paired-end reads were obtained per sample. One entry per CDR3 protein results from TCRdb running MiXCR on the 5' RACE reads. The profile covers more than 900,000 distinct CDR3 sequences, with roughly a quarter appearing a single time and 0.65% to 0.95% taken by the ten largest. Germline trimming cut 2 bases from V and 0 bases from J; bases unmatched to any gene: 0. Looked up from germline, CDR1 is MNHEY and CDR2 is SVGAGI. The CDR3 extends over 15 amino acids. Study findings and constraints: The recorded TCR beta diversity per million T cells decreased in a roughly linear manner with age.

The same sample was also used in a study of T cells of mothers and their children. That work contributes: Every mother supplied over 8 million TCR beta CDR3 reads and every child some 2.7 million.

The rearrangement links TRBV6-5 to TRBJ1-3; 8 nucleotides agree with TRBD1. Sequenced: blood. The receptor was derived from a girl aged 2 to 9 in good health. CDR3 loop: CASSYDRGSGNTIYF. The CDR3 DNA is TGTGCCAGCAGTTACGACAGGGGCTCTGGAAACACCATATATTTT.